The present TCR beta chain was sequenced within a study of T cell responses to AZD1222 COVID-19 vaccine. CDR1 is SGHDT and CDR2 is YYEEEE in the germline V gene. V shed 0 bases, J shed 2 bases, and the junction held 6 bases outside the gene matches. The CDR3 is 17 residues long. Method: immunoSEQ multiplex PCR; TCRdb's copy keeps in-frame clones and lacks some. The sample holds roughly 160,000 clones, around 90% seen once. This receptor was identified in an adult who received the AZD1222 COVID-19 vaccine. The chain uses TRBV5-6 and TRBJ2-3; 10 bases line up with TRBD2. The starting material was peripheral blood, obtained 28 days after the second AZD1222 dose. CDR3: CASSLAASGGLTDTQYF. The CDR3 bases are TGTGCCAGCAGCTTGGCGGCTAGCGGGGGCCTCACAGATACGCAGTATTTT.